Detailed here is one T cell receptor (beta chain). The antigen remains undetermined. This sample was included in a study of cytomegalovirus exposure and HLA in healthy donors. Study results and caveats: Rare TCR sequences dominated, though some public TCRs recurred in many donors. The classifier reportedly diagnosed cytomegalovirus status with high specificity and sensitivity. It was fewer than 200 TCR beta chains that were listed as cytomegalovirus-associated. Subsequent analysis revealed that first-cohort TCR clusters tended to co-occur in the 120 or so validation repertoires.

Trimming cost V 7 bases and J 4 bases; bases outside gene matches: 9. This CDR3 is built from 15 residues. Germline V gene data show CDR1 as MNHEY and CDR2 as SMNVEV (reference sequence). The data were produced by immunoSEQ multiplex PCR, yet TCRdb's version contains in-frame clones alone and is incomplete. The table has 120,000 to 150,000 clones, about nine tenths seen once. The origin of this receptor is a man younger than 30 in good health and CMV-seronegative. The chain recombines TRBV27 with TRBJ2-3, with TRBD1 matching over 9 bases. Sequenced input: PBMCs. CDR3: CASTPTGGLADTQYF. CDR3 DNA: TGTGCCAGCACTCCAACAGGGGGCCTGGCAGATACGCAGTATTTT.